This TCR beta chain was profiled in a study of blood T cell repertoires in COVID-19 (dated by TCRdb to 2020 to 2021). Regarding the complete study: Samples covering the acute and convalescent phases of COVID-19 were provided by collaborators in the United States, Italy and Spain. The prospective study material was composed of cDNA or gDNA derived from T cells, B-cell-depleted T cells, or PBMCs. Deeply sampled blood TCRbeta repertoires from subjects exposed to, actively infected with, or recovered from COVID-19 were included in the dataset. The repertoires were released in a freely available public database meant as a resource for research on the immune response to SARS-CoV-2. Samples were obtained from the ongoing ImmuneRACE study (first 160 participants) and from 1,254 subjects provided by 6 global collaborators. Sample metadata almost always included a de-identified subject ID, COVID-19 status, age in years and sex. HLA class I and class II types, where available, came from metadata supplied by the sample provider rather than from assay-based typing.

There are 16 amino acids in the CDR3, from cysteine to phenylalanine inclusive. Here the CDR3 DNA is all that survives: 48 bases in frame from base 1. CDR1 and CDR2 were assigned from the germline V gene as SGHVS and FQNEAQ. V is pruned by 5 bases and J by 3 bases, leaving 10 bases of the junction without a gene match. Collaborating institutions collected whole blood in K2EDTA tubes following their own protocols. Collaborator samples were shipped for TCRbeta analysis as frozen whole blood, isolated PBMCs, or DNA extracted from either sample type. Study-wide findings and limitations: The amount of clinical and demographic metadata varied by source and participant and was provided uncurated.

The immunoSEQ Assay, a bias-controlled multiplex PCR, was used to amplify TCRbeta CDR3 regions from genomic DNA. Concerning the study's data processing: Nucleated cell counts per sample were estimated from amplification of reference gene primers within the assay. To quantify the absolute abundance of each unique TCRbeta CDR3 rearrangement, sequence reads were collapsed and filtered. For each sample, productive Simpson clonality was calculated as the square root of Simpson's diversity index over productive rearrangements. Entries here come from immuneACCESS through TCRdb and include only in-frame sequences with V and J called. Some clones fail to appear in such tables; in the studies checked, an unresolved V gene covers under half of the shortfall, and the cause of the remainder is unknown. V and J calls and clone size are copied from that table; D and trimming were computed from the DNA. The sample table lists just over 150,000 clones, 75% to 85% of them with a count of one. The ten largest clones add up to around 9.8% of the sample.

About this clone: Its antigen target is currently unknown. One base away there is no much larger clone; base qualities are not given.

Here the chain combines TRBV7-8 and TRBJ2-1; TRBD2 aligns with 7 central bases. Sequencing used peripheral blood. The clonotype was recovered from a woman between 45 and 65 years old with acute or convalescent COVID-19. DNA sequence: TGTGCCAGCAGCCTAACAGGCGGGAGAGTCTACAATGAGCAGTTCTTC. This translates into CASSLTGGRVYNEQFF.